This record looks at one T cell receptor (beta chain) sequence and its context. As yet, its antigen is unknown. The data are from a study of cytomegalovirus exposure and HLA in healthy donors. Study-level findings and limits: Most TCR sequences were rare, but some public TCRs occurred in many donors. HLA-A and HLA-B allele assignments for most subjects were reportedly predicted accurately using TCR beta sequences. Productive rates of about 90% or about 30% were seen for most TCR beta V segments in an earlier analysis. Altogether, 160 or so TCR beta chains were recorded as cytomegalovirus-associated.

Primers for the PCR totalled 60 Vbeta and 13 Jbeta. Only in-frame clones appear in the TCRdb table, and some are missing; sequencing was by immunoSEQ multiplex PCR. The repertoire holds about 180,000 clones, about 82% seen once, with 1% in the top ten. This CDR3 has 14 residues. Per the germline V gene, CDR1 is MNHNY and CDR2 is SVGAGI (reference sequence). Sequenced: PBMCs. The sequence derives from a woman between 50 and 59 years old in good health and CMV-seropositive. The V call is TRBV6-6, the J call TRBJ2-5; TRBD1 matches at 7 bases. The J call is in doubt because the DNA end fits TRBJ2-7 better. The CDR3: CASSVQGTSYEQYF. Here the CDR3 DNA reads TGTGCCAGCAGTGTACAGGGGACCTCCTACGAGCAGTACTTC.